A single sample is the source of the 29 T cell receptor beta chains below, sequenced in a study of T cells in Graves' hyperthyroidism and ophthalmopathy. Amplified TCR beta CDR3 regions came from RNA transcripts. Carried out on the TCR CDR3, a first-round RT-PCR used the HTBI primer set. TCRdb reanalysed the multiplex PCR reads using MiXCR and keeps one entry per CDR3 protein. The repertoire holds roughly 750,000 distinct CDR3 sequences, around 15% seen once, with under 9.5% in the top ten. The sample taken for sequencing was blood. Receptors were obtained from a young man with Graves' hyperthyroidism.

The V and J genes are TRBV29-1 and TRBJ2-7; 10 bases align to TRBD2. V lost 0 bases, J lost 3 bases, and 5 bases stayed unmatched. From germline, CDR1 is SQVTM and CDR2 ANQGSEA. The CDR3 runs 15 residues. CDR3 in amino acids: CSVEDRTSGRYEQYF. The CDR3, as DNA: TGCAGCGTTGAAGATCGGACTAGCGGTCGCTACGAGCAGTACTTC.

V usage is TRBV6-1 and J usage is TRBJ2-1; D call uncertain. The length of the CDR3 is 14 residues. The germline CDR1 and CDR2 sequences are MNHNS and SASEGT. Trimming removed 2 bases at V and 5 bases at J, with 10 bases between. CDR3 DNA sequence: TGTGCCAGCAGTGAATCGGGCCCCCACAATGAGCAGTTCTTC. Translation gives CASSESGPHNEQFF.

This clonotype was seen at least ten times. The V gene is TRBV27, the J gene TRBJ1-5; 7 bases line up with TRBD1. Germline V CDR1 and CDR2: MNHEY, SMNVEV (reference sequence). After removal of 9 bases from V and 0 bases from J, the junction contained 8 bases not matched to a gene. The CDR3 contains 15 residues. CDR3 loop: CASKLRGGSNQPQHF. The CDR3 DNA reads as TGTGCCAGTAAACTCAGGGGGGGTAGCAATCAGCCCCAGCATTTT.

The chain joins TRBV10-3 to TRBJ2-7, with no clear D. The CDR3 contains 14 residues. From germline, CDR1 is ENHRY and CDR2 SYGVKD. V gave up 3 bases and J gave up 2 bases, with 11 bases separating them. The CDR3 spells CAISDNSETYEQYF. CDR3 nucleotide sequence: TGTGCCATCAGTGACAACAGCGAAACCTACGAGCAGTACTTC.

The table lists this clonotype with a few counts. This chain joins TRBV30 and TRBJ2-2; TRBD2 is a possible D gene (5 bases). Trimming pared 8 bases from V and 1 base from J, leaving 8 bases between. CDR1 and CDR2 from the germline V gene are GTSNPN and SVGIG (reference sequence). The CDR3 covers 12 residues. As DNA, the CDR3 is TGTGCCCGGGGTGAGAACACCGGGGAGCTGTTTTTT. As protein: CARGENTGELFF.

This clonotype was seen only a few times. The rearrangement uses TRBV28 and TRBJ2-4, with a weak D call TRBD2 (6 bases). Germline CDR1 and CDR2: MDHEN and SYDVKM. V was shortened by 2 bases and J by 2 bases, with 19 bases between the two germline ends. The CDR3 sequence is 18 residues long. This CDR3 reads CASSLRGANGRTKNIQYF. CDR3 DNA sequence: TGTGCCAGCAGTTTAAGGGGCGCCAACGGGAGAACCAAAAACATTCAGTACTTC.

With respect to this clonotype: A read error may explain this, as a much larger clone is one base away. Likely a read error: the CDR3 ends without its conserved phenylalanine or tryptophan. The chain uses TRBV11-2 and TRBJ2-1; the match to TRBD2 covers 8 bases. Germline CDR1 reads SGHAT; CDR2 reads FQNNGV. The CDR3 is 16 amino acids. Here the CDR3 DNA reads TGTGCCAGCAGGTTAGGGAGCGGGAGCTCCTACAATGAGCAGTTCCTC. Translated: CASRLGSGSSYNEQFL.

This rearrangement joins TRBV15 to TRBJ2-5; perhaps D is TRBD1 or TRBD2 (6 bases each). Trimming cost V 0 bases and J 5 bases, with 19 bases left between them. Germline V gene lookup returns CDR1 LNHNV and CDR2 YYDKDF (reference sequence). The CDR3 contains 17 residues. CDR3 sequence: CATSRDEGGSFIETQYF. The CDR3, as DNA: TGTGCCACCAGCAGAGATGAGGGGGGCAGTTTCATCGAGACCCAGTACTTC.

This clonotype has just a few counts. A much larger clone lies one base from this, so it may be a read error. This chain links TRBV28 with TRBJ2-7; 8 nucleotides align to TRBD2. This CDR3 region has 14 residues. Trimming took 6 bases from V and 2 from J; bases not matched to a gene: 6. Looked up from germline, CDR1 is MDHEN and CDR2 is SYDVKM. The CDR3 DNA reads as TGTGCCAGCAGCGAAGCGGGAGAACCCTACGAGCAGTACTTC. It is translated as CASSEAGEPYEQYF.

This clonotype was counted between two and nine times. This sequence joins TRBV28 and TRBJ2-3; 9 bases match TRBD1. V lost 5 bases to trimming and J lost 4 bases; unmatched junction nucleotides: 10. This CDR3 contains 16 residues. Germline V CDR1 and CDR2: MDHEN, SYDVKM. The CDR3 sequence: CASSEVGQGAPDTQYF. The CDR3 nucleotides read TGTGCCAGCAGTGAAGTGGGACAGGGAGCACCAGATACGCAGTATTTT. The full variable domain, in which reference TRBV28 and TRBJ2-3 provide the parts outside the CDR3, is DVKVTQSSRYLVKRTGEKVFLECVQDMDHENMFWYRQDPGLGLRLIYFSYDVKMKEKGDIPEGYSVSREKKERFSLILESASTNQTSMYLCASSEVGQGAPDTQYFGPGTRLTVL.

The sample holds many counts of this clonotype. The V gene is TRBV5-1, the J gene TRBJ1-4; the match to TRBD1 covers 7 bases. CDR3 length equals 15 residues. Looked up from germline, CDR1 is SGHRS and CDR2 is YFSETQ. J gave up 0 bases and V 4 bases, and 3 bases lay outside the gene matches. CDR3 DNA: TGCGCCAGCAGCAGGGACAGACCAACTAATGAAAAACTGTTTTTT. It encodes CASSRDRPTNEKLFF.

This clonotype occurred a few times. The rearrangement uses TRBV20-1 and TRBJ2-1, with 11 bases identical to TRBD2. This CDR3 has 18 amino acids. Per germline, CDR1 DFQATT and CDR2 SNEGSKA (reference sequence). V was clipped by 0 bases and J by 1 base; unmatched bases: 8. DNA of the CDR3: TGCAGTGCTAGAGATGGTAGCGGGAGGGCCACATCCTACAATGAGCAGTTCTTC. Protein: CSARDGSGRATSYNEQFF.

This clonotype appeared many times. The chain employs TRBV9 and TRBJ1-1; weak D call: TRBD1 (6 bases). Germline V gives CDR1 SGDLS, CDR2 YYNGEE. The CDR3 length is 13 residues. V was clipped by 3 bases and J by 2 bases, with 8 bases between them. CDR3 coding DNA: TGTGCCAGCAGCGCGGACAGAAACACTGAAGCTTTCTTT. Translation: CASSADRNTEAFF.

This clonotype was detected ten times or more. This chain uses TRBV28 with TRBJ1-1; a weak D match, TRBD1 (6 bases). The CDR3 loop spans 15 amino acids. CDR1 and CDR2 (germline): MDHEN, SYDVKM. V was trimmed by 7 bases and J by 13 bases, leaving 28 bases between them. The CDR3 sequence: CASTERGQPAEGGFF. The CDR3 nucleotides are TGTGCCAGCACCGAAAGAGGACAGCCGGCCGAGGGTGGTTTCTTT.

Ten or more counts support this clonotype. The chain links TRBV2 to TRBJ2-7; TRBD2 matches 8 bases. With 7 bases clipped from V and 0 bases from J, the junction kept 11 bases outside the gene matches. This CDR3 has 16 amino acids. CDR1 SNHLY and CDR2 FYNNEI come from the germline V gene. CDR3 bases: TGTGCCAGCAAGTTGCGGGAGGCCTCCCGCTCCTACGAGCAGTACTTC. Protein sequence: CASKLREASRSYEQYF.

This clonotype was seen many times. The chain joins TRBV18 to TRBJ2-7; 15 bases agree with TRBD2. Germline V lookup: CDR1 KGHSH, CDR2 LQKENI. CDR3 length equals 17 residues. The J segment lost 2 bases and the V segment lost 1 base, leaving 3 bases of the junction unmatched. CDR3 in amino acids: CASSPRGLAGGTYEQYF. The CDR3 DNA reads TGTGCCAGCTCACCACGCGGACTAGCGGGAGGGACCTACGAGCAGTACTTC.

This clonotype showed up many times. This chain connects TRBV2 to TRBJ2-1; unclear D gene. There are 11 residues in the CDR3. The germline V and J ends were trimmed by 8 bases and 7 bases, with 9 bases remaining between them. Germline CDR1 SNHLY, CDR2 FYNNEI. The CDR3 loop is CASGSRNEQFF. In DNA form, the CDR3 reads TGTGCCAGCGGAAGTAGAAATGAGCAGTTCTTC.

The sample holds a few counts of this clonotype. The chain combines TRBV7-2 with TRBJ2-1; 8 bases line up with TRBD1. The CDR3 has 14 amino acids. Germline V gene data show CDR1 as SGHTA and CDR2 as FQGNSA. With V trimmed by 1 base and J by 9 bases, 5 bases remained unmatched. CDR3 protein: CASSLEGQGGEQFF. The CDR3 DNA reads TGTGCCAGCAGCTTAGAAGGACAGGGCGGTGAGCAGTTCTTC. Full variable domain (missing parts from reference TRBV7-2 and TRBJ2-1): GAGVSQSPSNKVTEKGKDVELRCDPISGHTALYWYRQSLGQGLEFLIYFQGNSAPDKSGLPSDRFSAERTGGSVSTLTIQRTQQEDSAVYLCASSLEGQGGEQFFGPGTRLTVL.

This clonotype has at least ten counts. The rearrangement uses TRBV2 and TRBJ1-5, with no clear D. Trimming stripped 5 bases from V and 3 bases from J, with 14 bases between. Per germline, CDR1 SNHLY and CDR2 FYNNEI. The CDR3 is made up of 15 amino acids. For the CDR3, the DNA is TGTGCCAGCAGTCAAGGGCCGACCTTCAATCAGCCCCAGCATTTT. Translating it yields CASSQGPTFNQPQHF. Filled out from reference TRBV2 and TRBJ1-5, the complete variable domain reads EPEVTQTPSHQVTQMGQEVILRCVPISNHLYFYWYRQILGQKVEFLVSFYNNEISEKSEIFDDQFSVERPDGSNFTLKIRSTKLEDSAMYFCASSQGPTFNQPQHFGDGTRLSIL.

This clonotype was seen ten or more times. The chain employs TRBV11-2 and TRBJ2-3; D may correspond to TRBD1 or TRBD2 (5 bases each). The V gene lost 1 base and the J gene lost 6 bases, with 17 bases spanning the gap. CDR1 and CDR2 from the germline V gene are SGHAT and FQNNGV. This CDR3 has 16 amino acids. CDR3 loop: CASSLAVGRGLDTQYF. The CDR3 coding sequence is TGTGCCAGCAGCTTAGCGGTGGGGCGAGGGTTGGATACGCAGTATTTT.

This chain connects TRBV7-9 to TRBJ2-2; D tentatively reads TRBD1 or TRBD2 (6 bases each). The CDR3 totals 15 residues. Per the germline V gene, CDR1 is SEHNR and CDR2 is FQNEAQ (reference sequence). Trimming shortened V by 3 bases and J by 6 bases, and 14 bases separated the two germline ends. The CDR3 DNA reads TGTGCCAGCAGCTTGGGACAACTAGCCGCCGGGGAGCTGTTTTTT. Residues: CASSLGQLAAGELFF.

The rearrangement joins TRBV2 to TRBJ2-4; possibly TRBD1 or TRBD2 for D (5 bases each). The CDR3 length is 15 residues. Germline V CDR1 and CDR2: SNHLY, FYNNEI. V was cut by 6 bases and J by 0 bases, with 12 bases left in between. The CDR3 region has the DNA TGTGCCAGCAGAGGGGACGCATTAGCCAAAAACATTCAGTACTTC. It translates to CASRGDALAKNIQYF.

This clonotype was seen ten or more times. The chain joins TRBV7-8 to TRBJ2-3, with D possibly called TRBD1 or TRBD2 (5 bases each). Germline-derived CDR1 and CDR2 are SGHVS and FQNEAQ. Deletions cut 5 bases from V and 1 base from J, with 13 bases between. The CDR3 has 15 amino acids. CDR3 in DNA: TGTGCCAGCAGCCCCGGGGCAGCTGGCACAGATACGCAGTATTTT. Residues: CASSPGAAGTDTQYF.

This clonotype was observed at least ten times. The V and J genes are TRBV2 and TRBJ1-3; D is uncertain. Trimming cost V 6 bases and J 3 bases, with 6 bases left between them. This CDR3 is 12 amino acids long. From germline, CDR1 is SNHLY and CDR2 FYNNEI. This CDR3 is CASRDDGNTIYF. The CDR3 nucleotides read TGTGCCAGCAGGGACGATGGAAACACCATATATTTT. Full variable domain (remainder filled in from reference TRBV2 and TRBJ1-3): EPEVTQTPSHQVTQMGQEVILRCVPISNHLYFYWYRQILGQKVEFLVSFYNNEISEKSEIFDDQFSVERPDGSNFTLKIRSTKLEDSAMYFCASRDDGNTIYFGEGSWLTVV.

V and J are TRBV18 and TRBJ1-6; D gene ambiguous. This CDR3 is built from 15 residues. Trimming cost V 0 bases and J 2 bases, with 5 bases left between them. Germline CDR1 KGHSH, CDR2 LQKENI. The DNA of the CDR3 is TGTGCCAGCTCACCACCGAGCCCCTATAATTCACCCCTCCACTTT. Its protein is CASSPPSPYNSPLHF.

A word on this clonotype: A read error may be the cause here, since a much bigger clone is one base away. This chain uses TRBV18 with TRBJ1-5; no clear D gene. The CDR3 is 14 amino acids. V was shortened by 8 bases and J by 9 bases, with 20 bases between the two germline ends. CDR1 is KGHSH and CDR2 is LQKENI in the germline V gene. CDR3 nucleotides: TGTGCCAGCCCCCCCGTGAAGGACCCAGGGCCCCAGCATTTT. This gives the protein CASPPVKDPGPQHF.

This clonotype appeared many times. This chain links TRBV28 with TRBJ2-1; 14 nucleotides line up with TRBD2. V lost 6 bases, J lost 7 bases, and 8 bases stayed unmatched. The germline CDR1 and CDR2 sequences are MDHEN and SYDVKM. The CDR3 has 16 amino acids. The CDR3 nucleotides are TGTGCCAGCAGGGGGACTAGCGGGAGAGGAAGGAATGAGCAGTTCTTC. Its translation: CASRGTSGRGRNEQFF.

V gene TRBV19 combines with J gene TRBJ2-3, with a weak D call TRBD2 (6 bases). The germline V gene encodes CDR1 LNHDA and CDR2 SQIVND (reference sequence). V was pared by 3 bases and J by 0 bases, with 28 bases between. The CDR3 covers 21 residues. The CDR3 DNA reads TGTGCCAGTAGTATTTTTGTGGGTATTAGCGGAGTACCCACTAGCACAGATACGCAGTATTTT. It codes for CASSIFVGISGVPTSTDTQYF.

This clonotype was detected only a few times. The chain carries TRBV19 and TRBJ1-2; D possibly corresponds to TRBD1 (6 bases). Trimming took off 4 bases at V and 4 bases at J, with 16 bases between the two ends. Germline CDR1 reads LNHDA; CDR2 reads SQIVND (reference sequence). The CDR3 is 15 residues long. CDR3 nucleotide sequence: TGTGCCAGTAGTAATCGGGGGCGAGAGGTCTATGGCTACACCTTC. Amino acids: CASSNRGREVYGYTF.